The 14 T cell receptor beta chains below come from one sample, sequenced in a study of OX40 agonist ivuxolimab in advanced cancers. Generated by immunoSEQ multiplex PCR, the TCRdb table keeps only in-frame clones and is missing some. The data contain about 70,000 clones, 85% to 95% of them seen just once; the ten biggest clones take up approximately 4.8%. The specimen comprised CD4+ or CD8+ T cells sorted from blood, sampled in a trial of the OX40 agonist ivuxolimab. These receptors were obtained from an adult with an advanced solid tumor such as melanoma, head and neck, liver or kidney cancer.

The genes are TRBV6-1 and TRBJ2-1; D is unresolved. Trimming removed 2 bases at V and 10 bases at J, with 6 bases between. CDR1 and CDR2 from the germline V gene are MNHNS and SASEGT. This CDR3 spans 11 amino acids. CDR3: CASSELAEQFF. CDR3 coding DNA: TGTGCCAGCAGTGAACTGGCGGAGCAGTTCTTC.

This chain uses TRBV19 with TRBJ2-5; D gene unclear. Germline values: CDR1 LNHDA, CDR2 SQIVND (reference sequence). The length of the CDR3 is 13 residues. V was shortened by 3 bases and J by 2 bases, with 7 bases between the two germline ends. The CDR3 is CASSIRGQETQYF. DNA of the CDR3: TGTGCCAGTAGTATCCGCGGACAAGAGACCCAGTACTTC.

The rearrangement links TRBV4-2 to TRBJ2-2; 10 nucleotides agree with TRBD2. Trimming cost V 0 bases and J 4 bases; bases outside gene matches: 5. The CDR3 consists of 17 residues. The germline V gene encodes CDR1 LGHNA and CDR2 YNFKEQ. The CDR3 region has the DNA TGTGCCAGCAGCCAAGATACTAGCGGGAAAGGCACCGGGGAGCTGTTTTTT. The encoded protein is CASSQDTSGKGTGELFF.

The genes are TRBV27 and TRBJ2-7; 10 nucleotides line up with TRBD1. This CDR3 has 15 amino acids. The germline CDR1 and CDR2 sequences are MNHEY and SMNVEV (reference sequence). The J segment lost 4 bases and the V segment lost 5 bases, leaving 8 bases of the junction unmatched. The CDR3 DNA is TGTGCCAGCAGTCCCAGACAGGGGGCGCTTTACGAGCAGTACTTC. It specifies CASSPRQGALYEQYF.

The chain has TRBV2 and TRBJ2-3; the D gene is possibly TRBD1 (6 bases). CDR1 is SNHLY, CDR2 FYNNEI, per germline. The V end was cut by 6 bases, the J end by 2 bases, with 15 bases between. CDR3 length: 15 residues. This CDR3 reads CASSQLSGATDTQYF. The CDR3 region has the DNA TGTGCCAGCAGCCAGCTCTCAGGGGCCACAGATACGCAGTATTTT.

This chain links TRBV29-1 with TRBJ2-7, with a tentative D call TRBD1 (6 bases). This CDR3 is built from 14 residues. Trimming pared 6 bases from V and 0 bases from J, leaving 15 bases between. CDR1 is SQVTM and CDR2 is ANQGSEA in the germline V gene. The CDR3 nucleotides read TGCAGCGTGGGGGCCTCCCCGAGCTCCTACGAGCAGTACTTC. This sequence encodes CSVGASPSSYEQYF.

As DNA, the CDR3 is TGTGCCAGCACTACGGGGGGGGATGGCTACACCTTC. It specifies CASTTGGDGYTF. This sequence joins TRBV6-5 and TRBJ1-2; weak D call: TRBD1 (5 bases). V was clipped by 7 bases and J by 6 bases, with 12 bases between them. The CDR3 is 12 residues long. Per germline, CDR1 MNHEY and CDR2 SVGAGI.

The chain carries TRBV5-5 and TRBJ1-5; D call uncertain. V dropped 0 bases and J dropped 5 bases, with 12 bases sitting between them. From germline, CDR1 is SGHKS and CDR2 YYEKEE (reference sequence). The CDR3 extends over 15 amino acids. Written as DNA, the CDR3 is TGTGCCAGCAGCTTGGGGAACTGGTTCGATCAGCCCCAGCATTTT. This codes for CASSLGNWFDQPQHF.

The V and J genes are TRBV9 and TRBJ2-5; weak D call: TRBD2 (7 bases). CDR3 size: 15 residues. Germline V CDR1 and CDR2: SGDLS, YYNGEE. The ends were cut back, 2 bases at V and 7 bases at J, with 18 bases in the middle. The CDR3 loop is CASSVSRGGDGTQYF. The DNA for the CDR3 is TGTGCCAGCAGCGTTTCTAGGGGGGGCGACGGGACCCAGTACTTC.

This sequence joins TRBV9 and TRBJ2-3; 8 bases are shared with TRBD2. V lost 0 bases, J lost 0 bases, and 6 bases stayed unmatched. Germline V lookup: CDR1 SGDLS, CDR2 YYNGEE. The CDR3 spans 17 residues. The CDR3 protein is CASSVGSTSGSTDTQYF. In nucleotides, the CDR3 is TGTGCCAGCAGCGTAGGCTCTACTAGCGGCAGCACAGATACGCAGTATTTT.

This clone was recorded once. V and J are TRBV7-9 and TRBJ1-3, with D unresolved. The CDR3 covers 14 residues. Germline lookup yields CDR1 SEHNR and CDR2 FQNEAQ (reference sequence). Trimming shortened V by 3 bases and J by 0 bases, and 6 bases separated the two germline ends. The CDR3 bases are TGTGCCAGCAGCTTGGGTCGCTCTGGAAACACCATATATTTT. Translation: CASSLGRSGNTIYF.

For this clone: The same CDR3 is also encoded by other DNA sequences in this sample. In DNA form, the CDR3 reads TGCGCCAGCAGCCAAGATTCAGGGTATAGCAATCAGCCCCAGCATTTT. It encodes CASSQDSGYSNQPQHF. The chain couples TRBV4-3 to TRBJ1-5; TRBD1 might be the D (5 bases). Trimming removed 0 bases from V and 0 bases from J, with 9 bases in between. CDR3 length equals 16 residues. CDR1 and CDR2 from the germline V gene are LGHNA and YSLEER.

The chain employs TRBV2 and TRBJ2-7; D perhaps matches TRBD2 (5 bases). With 5 bases removed from V and 6 bases from J, the gap between germline ends came to 14 bases. Germline V gene data show CDR1 as SNHLY and CDR2 as FYNNEI. CDR3 size: 13 residues. The CDR3 loop reads CASSPLSGGEQYF. In DNA, the CDR3 is TGTGCCAGCAGTCCCCTAAGCGGCGGCGAGCAGTACTTC.

The V call is TRBV2, the J call TRBJ2-1; D gene unclear. Germline lookup yields CDR1 SNHLY and CDR2 FYNNEI. The CDR3 sequence is 13 residues long. V dropped 7 bases and J dropped 2 bases, with 9 bases sitting between them. The CDR3 sequence: CASNYRTYNEQFF. The CDR3 DNA follows: TGTGCCAGCAACTACAGAACCTACAATGAGCAGTTCTTC.